Below, 31 T cell receptor beta chains from the same sample are listed, as sequenced in a study of T cell changes during pregnancy in multiple sclerosis. The table came from immunoSEQ multiplex PCR; TCRdb's copy has only in-frame clones and leaves some out. The sample shows tens of thousands of clones, roughly 92% of them seen only once. Material: peripheral blood, obtained in the first trimester of pregnancy. Receptors were obtained from a female donor in good health, enrolled as a control in a pregnancy study.

This clone was observed a handful of times. The chain recombines TRBV15 with TRBJ1-1, with TRBD1 as a possible D gene (5 bases). From germline, CDR1 is LNHNV and CDR2 YYDKDF (reference sequence). The CDR3 extends over 13 amino acids. V was shortened by 8 bases and J by 4 bases, with 14 bases between the two germline ends. The CDR3 DNA reads TGTGCCACCGGTGTGGGGGGGATCACTGAAGCTTTCTTT. It specifies CATGVGGITEAFF.

V and J are TRBV27 and TRBJ2-5; 7 bases line up with TRBD2. The CDR3 sequence is 17 residues long. V was clipped by 2 bases and J by 3 bases; unmatched bases: 12. CDR1 and CDR2 (germline): MNHEY, SMNVEV (reference sequence). CDR3 coding DNA: TGTGCCAGCAGTTTACAGCTCGGTCGCGGGAGCAAAGAGACCCAGTACTTC. This gives the protein CASSLQLGRGSKETQYF.

V gene TRBV11-3 combines with J gene TRBJ2-5, with TRBD1 identical over 8 bases. The germline V gene encodes CDR1 SGHNT and CDR2 YENEEA. The CDR3 sequence is 16 residues long. V lost 2 bases, J lost 4 bases, and 9 bases stayed unmatched. DNA for the CDR3: TGTGCCAGCAGCTTACCTCCCACACAGGGGGGAGAGACCCAGTACTTC. It yields the protein CASSLPPTQGGETQYF.

V and J are TRBV6-5 and TRBJ2-1; a possible D gene is TRBD2 (5 bases). The CDR3 extends over 13 amino acids. The germline gives CDR1 MNHEY, CDR2 SVGAGI. The V and J ends lost 10 bases and 6 bases respectively, with 16 bases between them. The CDR3 DNA follows: TGTGCCACCCGGGAAACGGGAATCAATGAGCAGTTCTTC. Protein sequence: CATRETGINEQFF.

J is TRBJ1-1 and V is TRBV6-1; TRBD1 is a possible D gene (5 bases). This CDR3 has 12 amino acids. Germline V lookup: CDR1 MNHNS, CDR2 SASEGT. Between the trimmed V and J ends, which lost 5 bases and 5 bases, there was a span of 9 bases. The CDR3 region is CASSWAGTEAFF. DNA of the CDR3: TGTGCCAGCAGTTGGGCAGGGACTGAAGCTTTCTTT.

The rearrangement joins TRBV18 to TRBJ1-4, with D perhaps matching TRBD1 (6 bases). The V gene's germline CDR1 is KGHSH and CDR2 LQKENI. This CDR3 contains 15 residues. The V gene lost 0 bases and the J gene lost 4 bases, with 9 bases spanning the gap. For the CDR3, the DNA is TGTGCCAGCTCACCACCAGGACAGTATAATGAAAAACTGTTTTTT. It encodes CASSPPGQYNEKLFF.

This chain links TRBV5-1 with TRBJ1-2; 12 bases line up with TRBD1. The length of the CDR3 is 15 residues. Germline V gene data show CDR1 as SGHRS and CDR2 as YFSETQ. The J segment lost 9 bases and the V segment lost 4 bases, leaving 10 bases of the junction unmatched. CDR3 sequence: CASSVSGTGGESYTF. CDR3 DNA: TGCGCCAGCAGCGTGTCCGGGACAGGGGGCGAGAGCTACACCTTC.

The chain uses TRBV6-1 and TRBJ2-1; D might be TRBD2 (5 bases). From germline, CDR1 is MNHNS and CDR2 SASEGT. V was pared by 2 bases and J by 1 base, with 12 bases between. There are 16 residues in the CDR3. Here the CDR3 reads CASSEFSGSSYNEQFF. The CDR3 DNA reads as TGTGCCAGCAGTGAATTCTCGGGATCATCCTACAATGAGCAGTTCTTC.

A few counts support this clone. The V gene is TRBV27, the J gene TRBJ1-1, with no clear D. The CDR3 spans 15 residues. Germline CDR1 MNHEY, CDR2 SMNVEV (reference sequence). Trimming took off 4 bases at V and 1 base at J, with 13 bases between the two ends. The DNA of the CDR3 is TGTGCCAGCAGTTCCCTTTGGCCGGGGAACACTGAAGCTTTCTTT. It translates to CASSSLWPGNTEAFF.

The DNA of the CDR3 is TGTGCCAGCAGTGATAGGGGAGGGGGCTACGAGCAGTACTTC. Translation gives CASSDRGGGYEQYF. The chain is built from TRBV6-1 and TRBJ2-7; D perhaps matches TRBD2 (7 bases). CDR1 and CDR2 from the germline V gene are MNHNS and SASEGT. V was pared by 3 bases and J by 3 bases, with 12 bases between. The CDR3 is made up of 14 amino acids.

V usage is TRBV5-4 and J usage is TRBJ1-3; 8 bases line up with TRBD1. The CDR3 spans 15 residues. Germline V gives CDR1 SGHNT, CDR2 YYREEE (reference sequence). Losses at the gene ends were 4 bases for V and 2 bases for J; bases not matched to a gene: 5. The CDR3 loop reads CASSKGQETGNTIYF. CDR3 DNA: TGTGCCAGCAGCAAGGGACAGGAGACTGGAAACACCATATATTTT.

This chain joins TRBV14 and TRBJ1-2; TRBD1 is a possible D gene (6 bases). Trimming took 4 bases from V and 3 from J, leaving 12 bases between them. The V gene's germline CDR1 is SGHDN and CDR2 FVKESK. The CDR3 is 14 residues long. CDR3 sequence: CASSPPGQYYGYTF. CDR3 coding DNA: TGTGCCAGCAGCCCTCCAGGACAGTACTATGGCTACACCTTC.

The V call is TRBV5-4, the J call TRBJ1-1, with TRBD1 matching over 8 bases. With 1 base clipped from V and 7 bases from J, the junction kept 12 bases outside the gene matches. Germline CDR1 is SGHNT and CDR2 is YYREEE (reference sequence). There are 16 residues in the CDR3. CDR3 amino acids: CASSLPLQGGRGEAFF. The CDR3 region has the DNA TGTGCCAGCAGCTTGCCCCTACAGGGGGGAAGGGGTGAAGCTTTCTTT.

J is TRBJ2-1 and V is TRBV6-4, with 8 bases lining up with TRBD2. The CDR3 consists of 15 residues. Germline assignment: CDR1 MRHNA and CDR2 SNTAGT. The junction had 9 bases not matched to a gene; V was cut back by 4 bases and J by 7 bases. In DNA, the CDR3 is TGTGCCAGCAGTGTACTAGCGGAGGCAGGGAATGAGCAGTTCTTC. Its protein product is CASSVLAEAGNEQFF.

This chain uses TRBV28 with TRBJ2-6; 11 nucleotides agree with TRBD1. V shed 7 bases, J shed 11 bases, and the junction held 10 bases outside the gene matches. This CDR3 has 15 residues. The germline gives CDR1 MDHEN, CDR2 SYDVKM. The CDR3 here is CASKGGDRGSHVLTF. CDR3 coding DNA: TGTGCCAGCAAGGGCGGGGACAGGGGGTCTCACGTCCTGACTTTC.

The chain carries TRBV7-7 and TRBJ1-5; D is uncertain. CDR1 and CDR2 from the germline V gene are SSHAT and FNYEAQ (reference sequence). The CDR3 spans 14 residues. V was pared by 0 bases and J by 3 bases, with 6 bases between. Here the CDR3 reads CASSLAQVNQPQHF. The DNA for the CDR3 is TGTGCCAGCAGCTTAGCGCAGGTCAATCAGCCCCAGCATTTT.

The chain is built from TRBV5-1 and TRBJ2-7; a possible D gene is TRBD1 (6 bases). Deletions cut 0 bases from V and 2 bases from J, with 12 bases between. The V gene's germline CDR1 is SGHRS and CDR2 YFSETQ. The CDR3 has 15 residues. The CDR3 loop reads CASSLGTGQTYEQYF. The CDR3 coding sequence is TGCGCCAGCAGCTTGGGTACAGGGCAAACCTACGAGCAGTACTTC.

The V gene is TRBV6-6, the J gene TRBJ2-1, with 7 bases aligning to TRBD2. J gave up 9 bases and V 0 bases, and 8 bases lay outside the gene matches. The CDR3 has 15 amino acids. The germline V gene has CDR1 MNHNY and CDR2 SVGAGI (reference sequence). CDR3 sequence: CASSYSNGRPGEQFF. CDR3 coding DNA: TGTGCCAGCAGTTACTCAAACGGGAGGCCGGGTGAGCAGTTCTTC.

This chain connects TRBV25-1 to TRBJ2-3; D may be TRBD1 (6 bases). Looked up from germline, CDR1 is MGHDK and CDR2 is SYGVNS. The CDR3 has 14 residues. Between the trimmed V and J ends, which lost 3 bases and 2 bases, there was a span of 9 bases. In DNA, the CDR3 is TGTGCCAGCAGTGACAGGGGTGACACAGATACGCAGTATTTT. This sequence encodes CASSDRGDTDTQYF.

V is TRBV5-6 and J is TRBJ2-7; the D gene is possibly TRBD1 (6 bases). CDR1 and CDR2 from the germline V gene are SGHDT and YYEEEE. CDR3 length: 14 amino acids. Trimming took off 1 base at V and 3 bases at J, with 11 bases between the two ends. The CDR3 loop reads CASSLWTENYEQYF. The DNA for the CDR3 is TGTGCCAGCAGCTTGTGGACAGAGAACTACGAGCAGTACTTC.

The chain couples TRBV4-1 to TRBJ2-2, with TRBD2 matching 9 bases. J was trimmed by 5 bases and V by 6 bases; bases with no gene match: 7. Germline V gene sequence: CDR1 MGHRA, CDR2 YSYEKL. The CDR3 has 15 amino acids. The CDR3 reads CASSSGLAGTGELFF. The DNA of the CDR3 is TGCGCCAGCAGTTCGGGACTAGCTGGTACCGGGGAGCTGTTTTTT.

The V call is TRBV25-1, the J call TRBJ2-5; D is ambiguous. The J call may be faulty, since TRBJ2-7 better matches the DNA end. The germline CDR1 and CDR2 sequences are MGHDK and SYGVNS. This CDR3 is built from 11 residues. In nucleotides, the CDR3 is TGTGCCAGCAGTGGAACCTACGAGCAGTACTTC. Translating gives CASSGTYEQYF.

This sequence joins TRBV28 and TRBJ2-3, with D perhaps matching TRBD1 (6 bases). Per germline, CDR1 MDHEN and CDR2 SYDVKM. The length of the CDR3 is 13 residues. V shed 6 bases and J shed 4 bases, with 11 bases lying between them. The CDR3 sequence: CASSLRGPDTQYF. For the CDR3, the DNA is TGTGCCAGCAGCCTCAGGGGCCCAGATACGCAGTATTTT.

This clone was seen once. The V call is TRBV5-1, the J call TRBJ2-7; 9 bases map to TRBD1. V shed 6 bases, J shed 3 bases, and the junction held 10 bases outside the gene matches. Per the germline V gene, CDR1 is SGHRS and CDR2 is YFSETQ. The CDR3 is 15 amino acids. The CDR3 spells CASNPVPGQGYEQYF. CDR3 coding DNA: TGCGCCAGCAACCCCGTGCCGGGACAGGGCTACGAGCAGTACTTC.

The rearrangement joins TRBV19 to TRBJ2-1; the match to TRBD1 covers 8 bases. The trim removed 5 bases at V and 10 bases at J, leaving 7 bases unmatched. CDR1 LNHDA and CDR2 SQIVND come from the germline V gene (reference sequence). The CDR3 length is 13 residues. The CDR3 spells CASSSQGAGEQFF. DNA for the CDR3: TGTGCCAGTAGTTCTCAGGGGGCGGGAGAGCAGTTCTTC.

The chain has TRBV2 and TRBJ2-1, with 8 bases matching TRBD1. V was pared by 5 bases and J by 10 bases, with 4 bases of the junction left unmatched. The germline CDR1 and CDR2 sequences are SNHLY and FYNNEI. This CDR3 is 12 amino acids long. This CDR3 is CASSPPGGEQFF. The CDR3 DNA reads TGTGCCAGCAGTCCGCCAGGGGGCGAGCAGTTCTTC.

This chain joins TRBV5-1 and TRBJ2-3; 9 bases map to TRBD2. The trim removed 0 bases at V and 6 bases at J, leaving 2 bases unmatched. CDR3 length: 14 residues. Germline V gene sequence: CDR1 SGHRS, CDR2 YFSETQ. The CDR3 DNA reads TGCGCCAGCAGCTTGGTAGCGGGAGTGGATACGCAGTATTTT. Its protein is CASSLVAGVDTQYF.

This chain joins TRBV11-2 and TRBJ2-1; TRBD2 agrees at 10 bases. CDR3 size: 15 residues. V was clipped by 1 base and J by 8 bases; unmatched bases: 5. Germline V lookup: CDR1 SGHAT, CDR2 FQNNGV. The CDR3 DNA sequence: TGTGCCAGCAGCTTAGCGGCTAGCGGGAGAGATGAGCAGTTCTTC. Translating it yields CASSLAASGRDEQFF.

The chain joins TRBV5-4 to TRBJ1-2, with 11 nucleotides matching TRBD1. The junction had 1 base not matched to a gene; V was cut back by 3 bases and J by 3 bases. From germline, CDR1 is SGHNT and CDR2 YYREEE (reference sequence). The CDR3 runs to 14 residues. CDR3 amino acids: CASSWDRGDYGYTF. Written as DNA, the CDR3 is TGTGCCAGCAGCTGGGACAGGGGGGACTATGGCTACACCTTC.

The gene calls are TRBV6-1 and TRBJ2-1; TRBD2 agrees at 13 bases. The CDR3 runs to 15 residues. In germline, CDR1 is MNHNS, CDR2 SASEGT. Trimming at V came to 5 bases and at J to 10 bases, leaving 8 bases not matched to a gene. The CDR3 DNA is TGTGCCAGCAGTCAAAGACTAGCGGGAGGAAGGGAGCAGTTCTTC. Translating gives CASSQRLAGGREQFF.

The chain recombines TRBV25-1 with TRBJ2-5; no firm D call. Trimming removed 3 bases at V and 5 bases at J, with 7 bases between. This CDR3 has 12 residues. Germline lookup yields CDR1 MGHDK and CDR2 SYGVNS. The CDR3, as DNA: TGTGCCAGCAGTGACCTAGACGAGACCCAGTACTTC. Translation gives CASSDLDETQYF.